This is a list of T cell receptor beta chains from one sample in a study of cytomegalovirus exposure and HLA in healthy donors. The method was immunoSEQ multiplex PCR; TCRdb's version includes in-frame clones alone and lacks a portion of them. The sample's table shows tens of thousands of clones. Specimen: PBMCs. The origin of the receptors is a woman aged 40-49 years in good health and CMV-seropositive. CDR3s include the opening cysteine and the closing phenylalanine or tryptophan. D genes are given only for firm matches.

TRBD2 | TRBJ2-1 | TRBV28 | TGTGCCAGCAGTTTCGCTCTAGCGGGACCGAATGAGCAGTTCTTC | CASSFALAGPNEQFF
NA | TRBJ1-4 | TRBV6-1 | TGTGCCAGCAGTGAAACCTTGGGTCAGGATGAAAAACTGTTTTTT | CASSETLGQDEKLFF
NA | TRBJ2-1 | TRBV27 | TGTGCCAGCAGTTTCTCGGGGATCGCCTACAATGAGCAGTTCTTC | CASSFSGIAYNEQFF
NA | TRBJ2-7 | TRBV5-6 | TGTGCCAGCAGCCTTGCCTACGAGCAGTACTTC | CASSLAYEQYF
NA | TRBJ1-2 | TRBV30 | TGTGCCTGGAGCTTGACACGTCGTAACTATGGCTACACCTTC | CAWSLTRRNYGYTF
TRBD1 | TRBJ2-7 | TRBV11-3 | TGTGCCAGCAGCCCACAGGGGTATGCGGAGCAGTACTTC | CASSPQGYAEQYF
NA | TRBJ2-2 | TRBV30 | TGTGCCTGGAACGACCAGGGGATCGGGGAGCTGTTTTTT | CAWNDQGIGELFF
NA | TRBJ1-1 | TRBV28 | TGTGCCAGCAGTGACTCCGACAGGCTTGAAGCTTTCTTT | CASSDSDRLEAFF
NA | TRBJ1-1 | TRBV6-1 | TGTGCCAGCAGTGCCCAGACAGCCACTGAAGCTTTCTTT | CASSAQTATEAFF
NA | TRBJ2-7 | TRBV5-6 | TGTGCCAGCAGCTTGGGCACGGGGGACAGCTCCTACGAGCAGTACTTC | CASSLGTGDSSYEQYF
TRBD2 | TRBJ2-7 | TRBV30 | TGTGCCGGGAGTCATCTGGGCGGGAGGACCGACGAGCAGTACTTC | CAGSHLGGRTDEQYF
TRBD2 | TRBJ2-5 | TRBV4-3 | TGCGCCAGCAGCCTCGGGGGGGCGAAGGGGCAGACCCAGTACTTC | CASSLGGAKGQTQYF
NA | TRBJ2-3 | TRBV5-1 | TGCGCCAGCAGCACCCTGACAGGGGAGGGAGATACGCAGTATTTT | CASSTLTGEGDTQYF
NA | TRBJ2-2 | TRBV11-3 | TGTGCCAGCAGCCCACGGAGGGCCGGGGAGCTGTTTTTT | CASSPRRAGELFF
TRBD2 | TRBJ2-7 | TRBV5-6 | TGTGCCAGCAGCCCGACTAGCTGGAGCTCCTACGAGCAGTACTTC | CASSPTSWSSYEQYF
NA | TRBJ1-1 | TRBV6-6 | TGTGCCAGCAGTCGGGGAAGACGTGCCTCCACTGAAGCTTTCTTT | CASSRGRRASTEAFF
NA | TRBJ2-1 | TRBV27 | TGTGCCAGCAGTTTAGGGGGGAGAGGGAATGAGCAGTTCTTC | CASSLGGRGNEQFF
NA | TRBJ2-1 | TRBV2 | TGTGCCAGCAATCCGGGAGAAGTATACAATGAGCAGTTCTTC | CASNPGEVYNEQFF